This TCR beta chain was retrieved from a study of control samples from healthy donors and cancer patients. The CDR3 contains 15 residues. The V gene's germline CDR1 is SGDLS and CDR2 YYNGEE. V dropped 2 bases and J dropped 8; count of bases not matched to a gene: 9. Only in-frame clones appear in the TCRdb table, and some are missing; sequencing was by immunoSEQ multiplex PCR. This sample has just under 100,000 clones, with approximately 93% found just once. The rearrangement links TRBV9 to TRBJ1-2, with 10 bases lining up with TRBD1. The sequenced sample consisted of blood. This clonotype was sampled from a man aged 18 to 29 in good health. The CDR3 protein is CASSVGSGTGVGYTF. As DNA, the CDR3 is TGTGCCAGCAGCGTGGGCTCCGGGACAGGGGTCGGCTACACCTTC.